One TCR beta chain is described in this entry. Its antigen is unidentified. Investigators divided CD4+ cells into CD45RA+ naive and CD45RA-negative memory subsets. This entry belongs to a study of shared clonotypes between healthy human individuals. As for the study in general: Each donor's CD8 memory used one plate, CD8 naive two, each CD4 subset three. Study-wide results and caveats: With four donors compared, around 5% of naive CD4 clonotypes were shared.

Here immunoSEQ multiplex PCR was the method, and the copy in TCRdb shows in-frame clones only, minus some. The top ten hold 10% of the sample, which has approximately 340,000 clones, 74% seen once. Germline V gene sequence: CDR1 SGHDN, CDR2 FVKESK. The CDR3 contains 11 residues. V dropped 1 base and J dropped 5 bases, with 2 bases sitting between them. Sequenced material: memory CD4+ T cells sorted from blood. Subset meaning: CD45RA-negative fraction. This chain connects TRBV14 to TRBJ2-5; D remains ambiguous. This clonotype was obtained from a man aged 25-40 years in good health. This chain's CDR3 is CASSQAETQYF. The CDR3 region has the DNA TGTGCCAGCAGCCAAGCCGAGACCCAGTACTTC.